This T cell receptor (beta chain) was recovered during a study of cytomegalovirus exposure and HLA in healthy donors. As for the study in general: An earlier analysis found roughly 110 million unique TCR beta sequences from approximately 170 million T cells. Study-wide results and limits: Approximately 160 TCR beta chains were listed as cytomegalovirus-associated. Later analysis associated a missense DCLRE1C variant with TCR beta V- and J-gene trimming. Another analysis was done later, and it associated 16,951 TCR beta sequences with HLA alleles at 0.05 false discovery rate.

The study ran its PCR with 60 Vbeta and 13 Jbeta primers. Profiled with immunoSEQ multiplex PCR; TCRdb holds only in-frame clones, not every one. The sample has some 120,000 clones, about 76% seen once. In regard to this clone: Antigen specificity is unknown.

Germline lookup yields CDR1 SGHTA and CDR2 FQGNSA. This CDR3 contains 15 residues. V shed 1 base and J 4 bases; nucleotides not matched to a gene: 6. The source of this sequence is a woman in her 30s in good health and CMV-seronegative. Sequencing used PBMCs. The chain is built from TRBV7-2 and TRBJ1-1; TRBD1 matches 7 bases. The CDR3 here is CASSLETGRGTEAFF. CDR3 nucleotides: TGTGCCAGCAGCTTAGAGACAGGGAGAGGCACTGAAGCTTTCTTT.